The clone carrying this TCR beta chain was found many times. The antigen is not known. The data derive from a study of response to subunit inactivated influenza vaccine. CDR3 length equals 13 residues. In germline, CDR1 is SQVTM, CDR2 ANQGSEA. Trimming took 4 bases from V and 4 from J; bases not matched to a gene: 6. Study outcomes and limitations: Only a handful of new T cells, the authors suggested, are recruited with each seasonal influenza vaccination.

Each CDR3 protein gets one entry after TCRdb re-called the RT-PCR reads with MiXCR. The sample lists under 500,000 distinct CDR3 sequences, 9.5% to 13% occurring once. This TCR derives from a man aged 50-59 years who received an inactivated influenza vaccine. The sequencing here drew on PBMCs from blood, taken 45 days after vaccination. The chain couples TRBV29-1 to TRBJ2-5, with 7 nucleotides matching TRBD2. CDR3 in amino acids: CSVAGRVRETQYF. For the CDR3, the DNA is TGCAGCGTTGCAGGGAGGGTTCGAGAGACCCAGTACTTC.